The entry below describes one TCR beta chain. Its cognate antigen is unknown. Time point given: week 5, during vaccination. The content of each vaccine dose was 300 ug of mutant IDH1 20-mer peptide, and topical imiquimod accompanied it. This entry comes from a study of a mutant IDH1 vaccine in newly diagnosed glioma. Study as a whole: Patients received vaccination from 4-6 weeks after radiotherapy alone, or with temozolomide cycles.

The ends lost 2 bases at V and 3 bases at J; junction bases unmatched: 4. The CDR3 totals 15 residues. The V gene's germline CDR1 is MNHNS and CDR2 SASEGT. The repertoire was sequenced with immunoSEQ multiplex PCR; TCRdb's copy has only in-frame clones and lacks some. The sample holds around 46,000 clones, about three quarters seen once. The chain carries TRBV6-1 and TRBJ2-3; 8 bases are shared with TRBD1. This clonotype was sampled from a man aged 45-60 years with glioma. Specimen: PBMCs, collected from a glioma patient whose treatment included an IDH1 peptide vaccine. The CDR3 bases are TGTGCCAGCAGTGAACAGGGGGCGAGGACAGATACGCAGTATTTT. As protein: CASSEQGARTDTQYF.